This T cell receptor beta chain derives from a study of T cell responses to AZD1222 COVID-19 vaccine. The length of the CDR3 is 15 residues. Germline V lookup: CDR1 SEHNR, CDR2 FQNEAQ (reference sequence). With V trimmed by 3 bases and J by 1 base, 4 bases remained unmatched. Study conclusions and caveats: Close to half of spike-specific TCRs reportedly recognize unmutated variant regions. It was only a handful of AZD1222 recipients who were seropositive at baseline. The repertoires were collected only after the peak T cell response.

Repertoires were generated with immunoSEQ multiplex PCR, while TCRdb's copy carries only in-frame clones and drops some. The sample holds over 65,000 clones; approximately 87% are singletons and the top ten take approximately 7%. Regarding this clone: Its target is not known.

The specimen comprised peripheral blood, sampled on day 0 of AZD1222 vaccination. This receptor was obtained from an adult in good health. The gene calls are TRBV7-9 and TRBJ2-5, with TRBD1 identical over 8 bases. CDR3 protein: CASSLEGTGQETQYF. DNA of the CDR3: TGTGCCAGCAGCTTGGAAGGGACAGGCCAAGAGACCCAGTACTTC.